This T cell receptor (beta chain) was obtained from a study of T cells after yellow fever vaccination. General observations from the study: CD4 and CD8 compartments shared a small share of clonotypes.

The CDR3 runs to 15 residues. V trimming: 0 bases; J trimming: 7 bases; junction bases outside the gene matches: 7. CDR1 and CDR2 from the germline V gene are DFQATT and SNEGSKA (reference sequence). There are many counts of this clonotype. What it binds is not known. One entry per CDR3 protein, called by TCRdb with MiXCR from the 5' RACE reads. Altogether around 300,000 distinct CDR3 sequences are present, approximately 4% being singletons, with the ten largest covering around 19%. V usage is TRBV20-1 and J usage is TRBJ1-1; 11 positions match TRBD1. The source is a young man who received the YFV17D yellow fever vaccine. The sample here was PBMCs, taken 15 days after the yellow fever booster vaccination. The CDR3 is CSARDGGQGVGEAFF. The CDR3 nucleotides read TGCAGTGCTAGAGATGGGGGACAGGGGGTTGGTGAAGCTTTCTTT.